Presented here are 7 T cell receptor beta chains from one specimen sequenced in a study of blood T cell repertoires in COVID-19. Clones were sequenced by immunoSEQ multiplex PCR, and TCRdb holds only the in-frame ones, with some missing. Here the sample spans more than 300,000 clones, around 82% being singletons. Sequenced sample: peripheral blood. The receptors derive from a woman in her forties or fifties with acute or convalescent COVID-19.

The chain uses TRBV7-4 and TRBJ1-6; TRBD1 matches 10 bases. In germline, CDR1 is SGHVT, CDR2 SQSDAQ. This CDR3 is built from 19 residues. V trimming: 1 base; J trimming: 1 base; junction bases outside the gene matches: 7. CDR3 nucleotides: TGTGCCAGCAGCTTAGAGGGGACAGGGGAAGGGTCCTATAATTCACCCCTCCACTTT. Translation: CASSLEGTGEGSYNSPLHF.

The V call is TRBV11-3, the J call TRBJ2-3; TRBD2 aligns across 11 bases. CDR1 and CDR2 from the germline V gene are SGHNT and YENEEA. CDR3 length: 17 residues. J was trimmed by 6 bases and V by 5 bases; bases with no gene match: 13. The CDR3 DNA follows: TGTGCCAGCAGCCGCCCGACTAGCGGGGCCCGTCACGATACGCAGTATTTT. This gives the protein CASSRPTSGARHDTQYF. Full variable domain (missing parts from reference TRBV11-3 and TRBJ2-3): EAGVVQSPRYKIIEKKQPVAFWCNPISGHNTLYWYLQNLGQGPELLIRYENEEAVDDSQLPKDRFSAERLKGVDSTLKIQPAELGDSAVYLCASSRPTSGARHDTQYFGPGTRLTVL.

The chain links TRBV6-4 to TRBJ2-2; TRBD1 matches at 9 bases. The J segment lost 3 bases and the V segment lost 4 bases, leaving 3 bases of the junction unmatched. CDR3 length equals 15 residues. CDR1 is MRHNA and CDR2 is SNTAGT in the germline V gene. CDR3 bases: TGTGCCAGCAGTGTGGGACAGGGTCACACCGGGGAGCTGTTTTTT. Translation gives CASSVGQGHTGELFF.

Turning to this clone: This sample also contains other DNA sequences that code for the same CDR3. This chain links TRBV12-3 or TRBV12-4 with TRBJ1-1, with D possibly being TRBD1 (5 bases). V was clipped by 3 bases and J by 4 bases, with 9 bases between them. This CDR3 is 13 amino acids long. The DNA of the CDR3 is TGTGCCAGCAGTTTTCAGGGAGGCACTGAAGCTTTCTTT. It codes for CASSFQGGTEAFF.

The chain combines TRBV15 with TRBJ2-7; possibly TRBD1 for D (6 bases). Germline V gives CDR1 LNHNV, CDR2 YYDKDF (reference sequence). This CDR3 spans 13 amino acids. V lost 0 bases, J lost 8 bases, and 11 bases lay in between. The CDR3 DNA reads as TGTGCCACCAGCAGAGATATCCAGGGGAAGCAGTACGTC. As protein: CATSRDIQGKQYV.

This sequence joins TRBV12-5 and TRBJ1-5; D remains ambiguous. The CDR3 extends over 12 amino acids. Per germline, CDR1 LGHNT and CDR2 FRNRAP. V dropped 7 bases and J dropped 6 bases, with 10 bases sitting between them. Written as DNA, the CDR3 is TGTGCTAGTGCTATTCTCTTTCAGCCCCAGCATTTT. It codes for CASAILFQPQHF.

J is TRBJ2-5 and V is TRBV2, with D tentatively TRBD1 (7 bases). The V gene's germline CDR1 is SNHLY and CDR2 FYNNEI. V lost 7 bases to trimming and J lost 4 bases, with 19 bases between them. The length of the CDR3 is 15 residues. The CDR3 nucleotides are TGTGCCAGCATGAGGCAGGGGGGAAAAGGAGAGACCCAGTACTTC. Its protein product is CASMRQGGKGETQYF.